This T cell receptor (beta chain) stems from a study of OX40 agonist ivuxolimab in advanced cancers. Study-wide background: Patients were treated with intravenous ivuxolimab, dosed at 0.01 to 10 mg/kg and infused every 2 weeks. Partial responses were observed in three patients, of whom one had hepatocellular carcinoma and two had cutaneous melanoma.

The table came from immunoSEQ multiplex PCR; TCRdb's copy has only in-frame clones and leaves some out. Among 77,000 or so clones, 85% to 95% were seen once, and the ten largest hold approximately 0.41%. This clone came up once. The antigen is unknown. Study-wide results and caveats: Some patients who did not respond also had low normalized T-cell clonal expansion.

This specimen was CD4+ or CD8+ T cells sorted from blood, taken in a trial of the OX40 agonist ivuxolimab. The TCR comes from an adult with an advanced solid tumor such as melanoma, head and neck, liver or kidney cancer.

The CDR3, as DNA: TGTGCCAGCAGCGTAGGGGGGCGGGGGGGCCTTGGAGATACGCAGTATTTT. As protein: CASSVGGRGGLGDTQYF. The chain couples TRBV9 to TRBJ2-3, with 9 bases that match TRBD2. V lost 0 bases to trimming and J lost 5 bases; unmatched junction nucleotides: 10. The CDR3 is 17 amino acids. Germline CDR1 and CDR2: SGDLS and YYNGEE.